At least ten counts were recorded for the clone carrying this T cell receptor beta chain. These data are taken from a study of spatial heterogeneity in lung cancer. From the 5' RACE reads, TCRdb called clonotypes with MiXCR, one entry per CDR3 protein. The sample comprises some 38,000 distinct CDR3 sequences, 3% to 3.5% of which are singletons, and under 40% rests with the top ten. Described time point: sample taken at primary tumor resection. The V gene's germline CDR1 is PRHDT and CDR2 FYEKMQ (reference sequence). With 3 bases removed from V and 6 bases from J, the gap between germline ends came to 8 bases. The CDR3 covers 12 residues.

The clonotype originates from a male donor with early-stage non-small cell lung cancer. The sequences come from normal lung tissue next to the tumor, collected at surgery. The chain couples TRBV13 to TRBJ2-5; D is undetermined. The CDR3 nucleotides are TGTGCCAGCAGCTTTGGGTCACAGACCCAGTACTTC. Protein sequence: CASSFGSQTQYF.